This T cell receptor (beta chain) was profiled in a study of blood T cell repertoires in COVID-19 (dated by TCRdb to 2018 to 2020). Background for the entire study: Samples from collaborators originated in the United States, Italy and Spain and spanned both the acute and convalescent phases of COVID-19. The prospective study material was composed of cDNA or gDNA derived from T cells, B-cell-depleted T cells, or PBMCs. Subjects who had been exposed to COVID-19, were actively infected with it, or had recovered from it provided the deeply sampled blood TCRbeta repertoires that made up the dataset. A freely available public database, intended as a resource for researchers studying the immune response to SARS-CoV-2, is where the repertoires were released. The samples were drawn from two sources: the first 160 participants of the ongoing ImmuneRACE study, and about 1,300 subjects contributed by 6 global collaborators. Nearly every sample came with metadata listing a de-identified subject ID, COVID-19 status, age in years and sex. Where available, HLA class I and class II types were taken from metadata supplied by the sample provider and were not determined by assay-based typing. Overall study outcomes, separate from this receptor: How much clinical and demographic metadata was included differed by source and by participant, and the metadata was provided uncurated.

Each collaborating institution followed its own protocols to collect whole blood in K2EDTA tubes. For TCRbeta analysis, collaborators shipped samples as frozen whole blood, isolated PBMCs, or DNA extracted from either of those sample types. TCRbeta CDR3 regions were amplified from genomic DNA by means of the immunoSEQ Assay, a bias-controlled multiplex PCR. The original methods were these. The number of nucleated cells in each sample was estimated from the amplification of reference gene primers within the assay. To quantify the absolute abundance of each unique TCRbeta CDR3 rearrangement, sequence reads were collapsed and filtered. For each sample, productive Simpson clonality was calculated by taking the square root of Simpson's diversity index across productive rearrangements. TCRdb re-hosts the immuneACCESS table, in-frame sequences only. Its copies lack some clones; in the studies checked, an unresolved V gene accounts for under half of them, and the cause for the rest is not known. The DNA gave D and trimming, while V, J and clone size come from that table. The sample has about 210,000 clones on record, about 88% of them singletons. Of the sample, more than 1.5% is held by the ten largest clones.

As regards this clone: Its antigen is not yet known. Nothing much larger sits one base from this clone, and base qualities are not available.

V loses 2 bases at its end and J loses 1 base; junction bases beyond the gene matches: 6. The germline V gene specifies MDHEN as CDR1 and SYDVKM as CDR2. The cysteine opens and the phenylalanine closes a CDR3 of 17 amino acids. Of the read, only the CDR3 DNA is kept; its 51 bases are in frame from base 1. The origin of this receptor is a man between 65 and 80 years old with acute or convalescent COVID-19. What was sequenced was peripheral blood. The chain is made from TRBV28 and TRBJ1-4; 8 bases in the middle match TRBD1. The CDR3 loop reads CASSLTGGRRTNEKLFF. The base sequence is TGTGCCAGCAGTTTAACAGGGGGGAGACGAACTAATGAAAAACTGTTTTTT.